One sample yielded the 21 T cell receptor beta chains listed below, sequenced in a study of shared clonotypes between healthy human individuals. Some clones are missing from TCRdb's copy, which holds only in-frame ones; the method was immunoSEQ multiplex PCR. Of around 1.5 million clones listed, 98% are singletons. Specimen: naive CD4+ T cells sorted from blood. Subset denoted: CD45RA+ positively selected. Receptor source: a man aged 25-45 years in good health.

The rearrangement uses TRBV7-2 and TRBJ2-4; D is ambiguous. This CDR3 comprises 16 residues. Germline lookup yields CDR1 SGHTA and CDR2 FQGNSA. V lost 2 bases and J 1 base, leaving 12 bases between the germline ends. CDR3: CASSLIKGLAKNIQYF. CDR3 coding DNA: TGTGCCAGCAGCTTAATTAAGGGTCTGGCCAAAAACATTCAGTACTTC.

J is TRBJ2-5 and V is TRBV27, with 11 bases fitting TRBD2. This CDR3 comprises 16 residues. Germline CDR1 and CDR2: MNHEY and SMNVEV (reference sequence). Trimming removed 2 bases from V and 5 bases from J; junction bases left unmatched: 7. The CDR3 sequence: CASSLISGRARETQYF. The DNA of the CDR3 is TGTGCCAGCAGTTTAATTAGCGGGAGGGCCCGGGAGACCCAGTACTTC.

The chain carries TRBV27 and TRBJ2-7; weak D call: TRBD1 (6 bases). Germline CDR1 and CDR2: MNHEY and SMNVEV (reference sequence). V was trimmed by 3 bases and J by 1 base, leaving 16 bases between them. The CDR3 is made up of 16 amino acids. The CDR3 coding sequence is TGTGCCAGCAGTTTTGAGGGGGTGATCGTGTCCTACGAGCAGTACTTC. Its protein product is CASSFEGVIVSYEQYF.

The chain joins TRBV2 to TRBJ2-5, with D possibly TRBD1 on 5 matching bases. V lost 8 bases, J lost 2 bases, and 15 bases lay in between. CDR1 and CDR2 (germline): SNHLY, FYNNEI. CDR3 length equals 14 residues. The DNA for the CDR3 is TGTGCCAGCTCCAGGGTGGTAAAGCAAGAGACCCAGTACTTC. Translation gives CASSRVVKQETQYF.

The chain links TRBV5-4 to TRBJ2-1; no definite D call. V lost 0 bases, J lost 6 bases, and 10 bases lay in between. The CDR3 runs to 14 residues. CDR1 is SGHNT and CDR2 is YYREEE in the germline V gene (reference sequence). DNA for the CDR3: TGTGCCAGCAGCTTGGAAAGTGGGGTCAATGAGCAGTTCTTC. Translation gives CASSLESGVNEQFF.

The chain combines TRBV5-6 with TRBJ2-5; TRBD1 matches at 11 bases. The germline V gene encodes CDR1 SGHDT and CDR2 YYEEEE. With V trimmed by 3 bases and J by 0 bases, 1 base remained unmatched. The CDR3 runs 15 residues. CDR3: CASSWDRGYQETQYF. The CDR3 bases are TGTGCCAGCAGCTGGGACAGGGGGTACCAAGAGACCCAGTACTTC.

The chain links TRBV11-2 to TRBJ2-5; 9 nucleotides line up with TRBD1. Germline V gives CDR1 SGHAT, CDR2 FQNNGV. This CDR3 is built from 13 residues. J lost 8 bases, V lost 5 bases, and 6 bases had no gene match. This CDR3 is CASSRDREGTQYF. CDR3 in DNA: TGTGCCAGCAGCAGGGACAGGGAAGGTACCCAGTACTTC.

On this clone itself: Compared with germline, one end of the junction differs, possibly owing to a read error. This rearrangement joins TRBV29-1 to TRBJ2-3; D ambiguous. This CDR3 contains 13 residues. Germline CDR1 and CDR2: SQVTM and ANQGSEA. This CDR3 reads CSAEPRFTDTQYF. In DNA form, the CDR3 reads TGCAGCGCTGAACCTCGTTTCACAGATACGCAGTATTTT.

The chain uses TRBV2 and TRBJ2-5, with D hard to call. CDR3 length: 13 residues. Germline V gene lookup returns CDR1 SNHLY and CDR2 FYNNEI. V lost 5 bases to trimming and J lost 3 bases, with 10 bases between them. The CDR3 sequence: CASSRVLKETQYF. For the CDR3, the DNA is TGTGCCAGCAGTAGAGTCCTAAAAGAGACCCAGTACTTC.

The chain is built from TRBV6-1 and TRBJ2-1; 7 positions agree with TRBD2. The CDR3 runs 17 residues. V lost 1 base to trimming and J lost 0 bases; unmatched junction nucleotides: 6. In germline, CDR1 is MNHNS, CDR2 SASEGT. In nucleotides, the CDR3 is TGTGCCAGCAGTGAAGTGCCTAGCGGAGTCTCCTACAATGAGCAGTTCTTC. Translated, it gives CASSEVPSGVSYNEQFF.

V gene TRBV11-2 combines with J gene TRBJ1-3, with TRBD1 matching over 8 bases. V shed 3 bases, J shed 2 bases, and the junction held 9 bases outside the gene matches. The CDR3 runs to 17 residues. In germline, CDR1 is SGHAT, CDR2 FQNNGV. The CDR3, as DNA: TGTGCCAGCAGCTTGCCCCGGACAGGGTTAACTGGAAACACCATATATTTT. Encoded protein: CASSLPRTGLTGNTIYF.

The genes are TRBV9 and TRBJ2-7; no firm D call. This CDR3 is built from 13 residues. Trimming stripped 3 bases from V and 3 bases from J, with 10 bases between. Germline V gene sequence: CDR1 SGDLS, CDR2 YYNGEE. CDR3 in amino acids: CASSGGSDYEQYF. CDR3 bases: TGTGCCAGCAGCGGGGGTTCGGACTACGAGCAGTACTTC.

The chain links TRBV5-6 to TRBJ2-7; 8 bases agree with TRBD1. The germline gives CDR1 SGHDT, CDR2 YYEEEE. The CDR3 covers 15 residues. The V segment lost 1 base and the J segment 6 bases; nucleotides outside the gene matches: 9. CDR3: CASSLPGTGDFEQYF. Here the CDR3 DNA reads TGTGCCAGCAGCTTGCCCGGGACAGGCGATTTCGAGCAGTACTTC.

CDR3: CASSTRDKKPPDTQYF. The CDR3 DNA reads TGCGCCAGCAGCACCCGGGACAAGAAACCCCCAGATACGCAGTATTTT. The chain has TRBV5-1 and TRBJ2-3, with D perhaps TRBD1 (6 bases). The length of the CDR3 is 16 residues. The V end lost 4 bases, the J end lost 4 bases, and 19 bases lay between the germline ends. CDR1 SGHRS and CDR2 YFSETQ come from the germline V gene. Full variable domain (outside the CDR3, taken from reference TRBV5-1 and TRBJ2-3): KAGVTQTPRYLIKTRGQQVTLSCSPISGHRSVSWYQQTPGQGLQFLFEYFSETQRNKGNFPGRFSGRQFSNSRSEMNVSTLELGDSALYLCASSTRDKKPPDTQYFGPGTRLTVL.

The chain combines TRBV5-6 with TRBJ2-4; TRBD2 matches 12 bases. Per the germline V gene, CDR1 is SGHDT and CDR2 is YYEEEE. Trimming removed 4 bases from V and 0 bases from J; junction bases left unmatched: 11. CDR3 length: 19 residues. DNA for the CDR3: TGTGCCAGCAGCCCTCCGACTAGCGGGAGACCCCTAGCCAAAAACATTCAGTACTTC. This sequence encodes CASSPPTSGRPLAKNIQYF.

The CDR3 protein is CASSLGSRDRGDYGYTF. The DNA of the CDR3 is TGTGCCAGCAGCTTAGGGTCTAGGGACAGGGGCGACTATGGCTACACCTTC. The chain combines TRBV7-9 with TRBJ1-2; 10 nucleotides line up with TRBD1. The ends lost 1 base at V and 3 bases at J; junction bases unmatched: 8. Germline loops: CDR1 SEHNR, CDR2 FQNEAQ (reference sequence). The CDR3 sequence is 17 residues long. The complete variable domain, with remaining parts taken from reference TRBV7-9 and TRBJ1-2, reads DTGVSQNPRHKITKRGQNVTFRCDPISEHNRLYWYRQTLGQGPEFLTYFQNEAQLEKSRLLSDRFSAERPKGSFSTLEIQRTEQGDSAMYLCASSLGSRDRGDYGYTFGSGTRLTVV.

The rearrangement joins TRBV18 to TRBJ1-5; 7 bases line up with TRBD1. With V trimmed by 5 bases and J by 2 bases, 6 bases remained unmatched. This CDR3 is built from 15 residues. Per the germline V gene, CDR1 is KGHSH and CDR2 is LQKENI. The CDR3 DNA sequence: TGTGCCAGCTCATCAACAGGGGACCGCAATCAGCCCCAGCATTTT. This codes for CASSSTGDRNQPQHF.

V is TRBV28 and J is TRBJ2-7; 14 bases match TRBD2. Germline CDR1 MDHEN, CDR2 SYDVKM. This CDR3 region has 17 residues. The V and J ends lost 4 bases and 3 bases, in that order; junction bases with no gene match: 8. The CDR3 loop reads CASSSPGLAGVGYEQYF. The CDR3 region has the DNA TGTGCCAGCAGTTCTCCGGGACTAGCGGGAGTAGGCTACGAGCAGTACTTC.

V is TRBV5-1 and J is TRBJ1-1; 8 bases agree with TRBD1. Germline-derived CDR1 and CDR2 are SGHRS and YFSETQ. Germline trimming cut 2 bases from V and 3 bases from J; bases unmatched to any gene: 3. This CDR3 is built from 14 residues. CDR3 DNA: TGCGCCAGCAGCTTCAGGGGGCTTGACACTGAAGCTTTCTTT. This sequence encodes CASSFRGLDTEAFF.

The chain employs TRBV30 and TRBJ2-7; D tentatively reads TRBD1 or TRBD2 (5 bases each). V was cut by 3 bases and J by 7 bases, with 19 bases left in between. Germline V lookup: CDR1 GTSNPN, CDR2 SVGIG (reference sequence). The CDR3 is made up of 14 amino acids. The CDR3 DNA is TGTGCCTGGAGGGTGGGGGAGTGGTCCCGGGAGCAGTACTTC. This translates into CAWRVGEWSREQYF.

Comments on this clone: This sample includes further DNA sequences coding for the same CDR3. The DNA for the CDR3 is TGTGCCAGCTCACTATCGACAGGTTACAATGAGCAGTTCTTC. This sequence encodes CASSLSTGYNEQFF. The rearrangement links TRBV18 to TRBJ2-1, with D possibly matching TRBD1 (6 bases). The CDR3 length is 14 residues. Trimming cost V 4 bases and J 4 bases, with 11 bases left between them. The germline CDR1 and CDR2 sequences are KGHSH and LQKENI.